This T cell receptor (beta chain) was recorded in a study of CD8 T cells in Susac syndrome. The RNA, about 0.45 to 1 ug, was put through reverse transcription using random hexamers. By means of immunoSEQ multiplex PCR, TCR beta CDR3 spanning 54 Vbeta and 13 Jbeta underwent amplification. Each CDR3 protein is one row after TCRdb ran MiXCR on the immunoSEQ multiplex PCR reads. The data hold about 150,000 distinct CDR3 sequences, with over 95% observed a single time. The CDR3 sequence is 15 residues long. Trimming took 0 bases from V and 1 from J, leaving 9 bases between them. From germline, CDR1 is MGHRA and CDR2 YSYEKL.

Sequenced: CD8+ T cells from PBMCs. V is TRBV4-1 and J is TRBJ2-5, with D tentatively TRBD1 or TRBD2 (5 bases each). The source of this sequence is a human donor with multiple sclerosis. The CDR3 spells CASSQDRGRQETQYF. The DNA of the CDR3 is TGCGCCAGCAGCCAAGATCGGGGACGCCAAGAGACCCAGTACTTC.